This TCR beta chain was obtained from a study of CD4 T cells in relation to SARS-CoV-2 and coronaviruses. On the study more broadly: Median patient age was approximately 38 years, spanning 21 to 72 years.

The study's findings and limits: Culture-expanded clones reflect memory recall rather than primary priming during culture.

Profiled with immunoSEQ multiplex PCR; TCRdb holds only in-frame clones, not every one. Of some 40,000 clones listed, roughly 73% are singletons. On this clone itself: Antigen: not known.

The TCR was taken from an adult with COVID-19. Sequencing was carried out using memory CD4+ T cells from PBMCs, cultured in vitro.

CDR3 in DNA: TGTGCCAGCAGCTTGAGACCTAACACCGGGGAGCTGTTTTTT. Translating it yields CASSLRPNTGELFF. The chain recombines TRBV7-2 with TRBJ2-2, with D uncertain. CDR1 and CDR2 from the germline V gene are SGHTA and FQGNSA. This CDR3 is built from 14 residues. Trimming removed 3 bases at V and 2 bases at J, with 7 bases between.